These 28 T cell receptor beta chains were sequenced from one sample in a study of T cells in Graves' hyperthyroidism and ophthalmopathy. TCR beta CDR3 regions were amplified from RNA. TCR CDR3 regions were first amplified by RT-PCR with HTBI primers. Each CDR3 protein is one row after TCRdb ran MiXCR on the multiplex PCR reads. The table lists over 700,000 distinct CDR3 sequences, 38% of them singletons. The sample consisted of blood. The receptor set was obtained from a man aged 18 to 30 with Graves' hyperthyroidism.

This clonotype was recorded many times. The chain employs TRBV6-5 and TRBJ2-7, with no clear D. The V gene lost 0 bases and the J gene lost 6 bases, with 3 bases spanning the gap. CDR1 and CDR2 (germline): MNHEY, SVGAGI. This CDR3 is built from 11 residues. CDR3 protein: CASSYSGEQYF. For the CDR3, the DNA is TGTGCCAGCAGTTACTCAGGCGAGCAGTACTTC.

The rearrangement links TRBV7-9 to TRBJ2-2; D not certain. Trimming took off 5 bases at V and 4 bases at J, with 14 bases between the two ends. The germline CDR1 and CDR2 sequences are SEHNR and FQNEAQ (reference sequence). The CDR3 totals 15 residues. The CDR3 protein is CASSQAGIGTGELFF. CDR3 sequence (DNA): TGTGCCAGCAGCCAAGCAGGAATTGGCACCGGGGAGCTGTTTTTT. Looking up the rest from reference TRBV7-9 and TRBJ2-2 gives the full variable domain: DTGVSQNPRHKITKRGQNVTFRCDPISEHNRLYWYRQTLGQGPEFLTYFQNEAQLEKSRLLSDRFSAERPKGSFSTLEIQRTEQGDSAMYLCASSQAGIGTGELFFGEGSRLTVL.

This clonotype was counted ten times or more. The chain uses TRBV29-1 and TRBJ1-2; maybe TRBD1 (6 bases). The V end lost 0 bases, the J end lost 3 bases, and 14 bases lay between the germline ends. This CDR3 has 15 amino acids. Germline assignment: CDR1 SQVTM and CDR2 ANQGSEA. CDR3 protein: CSVEDRGAGDYGYTF. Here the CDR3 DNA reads TGCAGCGTTGAAGATCGGGGGGCTGGAGACTATGGCTACACCTTC.

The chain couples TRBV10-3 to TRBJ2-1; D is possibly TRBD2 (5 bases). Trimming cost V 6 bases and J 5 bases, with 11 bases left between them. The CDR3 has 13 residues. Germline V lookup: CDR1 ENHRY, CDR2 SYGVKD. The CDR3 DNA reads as TGTGCCATCAGCGACCGGCGGGACAATGAGCAGTTCTTC. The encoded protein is CAISDRRDNEQFF.

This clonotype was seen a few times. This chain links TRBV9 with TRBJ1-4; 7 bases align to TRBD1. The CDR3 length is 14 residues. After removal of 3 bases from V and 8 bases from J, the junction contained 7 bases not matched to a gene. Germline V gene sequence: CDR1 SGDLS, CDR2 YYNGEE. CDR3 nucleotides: TGTGCCAGCAGCGGCCAGGGGGAGGGGGAAAAACTGTTTTTT. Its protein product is CASSGQGEGEKLFF.

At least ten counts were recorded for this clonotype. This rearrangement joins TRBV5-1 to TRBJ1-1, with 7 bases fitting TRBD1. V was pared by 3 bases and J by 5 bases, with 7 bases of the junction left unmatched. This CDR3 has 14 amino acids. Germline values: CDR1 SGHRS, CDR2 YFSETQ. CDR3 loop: CASSSGQVETEAFF. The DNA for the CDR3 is TGCGCCAGCAGCTCTGGACAGGTTGAGACTGAAGCTTTCTTT. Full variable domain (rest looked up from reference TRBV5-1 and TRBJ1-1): KAGVTQTPRYLIKTRGQQVTLSCSPISGHRSVSWYQQTPGQGLQFLFEYFSETQRNKGNFPGRFSGRQFSNSRSEMNVSTLELGDSALYLCASSSGQVETEAFFGQGTRLTVV.

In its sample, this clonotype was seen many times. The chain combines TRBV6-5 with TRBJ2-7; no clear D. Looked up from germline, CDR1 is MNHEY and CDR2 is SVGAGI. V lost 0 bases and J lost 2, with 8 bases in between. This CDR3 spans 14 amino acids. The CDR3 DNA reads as TGTGCCAGCAGTTACTCAGGGCAAACCTACGAGCAGTACTTC. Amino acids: CASSYSGQTYEQYF.

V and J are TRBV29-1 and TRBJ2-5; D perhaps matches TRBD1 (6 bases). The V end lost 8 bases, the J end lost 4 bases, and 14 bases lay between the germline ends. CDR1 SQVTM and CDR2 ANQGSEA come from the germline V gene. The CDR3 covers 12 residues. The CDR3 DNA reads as TGCAGCTTATATGGGGGCCGAGAGACCCAGTACTTC. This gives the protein CSLYGGRETQYF.

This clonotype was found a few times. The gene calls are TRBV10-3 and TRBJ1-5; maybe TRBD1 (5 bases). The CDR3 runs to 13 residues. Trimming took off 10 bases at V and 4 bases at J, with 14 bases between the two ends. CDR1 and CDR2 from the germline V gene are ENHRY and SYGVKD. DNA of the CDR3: TGTGCCAGCGGCAGGGTGGATAATCAGCCCCAGCATTTT. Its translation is CASGRVDNQPQHF.

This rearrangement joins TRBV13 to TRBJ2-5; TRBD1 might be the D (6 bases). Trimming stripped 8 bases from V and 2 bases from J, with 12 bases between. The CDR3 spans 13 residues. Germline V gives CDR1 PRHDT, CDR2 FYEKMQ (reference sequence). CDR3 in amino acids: CASGQDRQETQYF. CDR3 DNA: TGTGCCAGCGGCCAGGACAGACAAGAGACCCAGTACTTC.

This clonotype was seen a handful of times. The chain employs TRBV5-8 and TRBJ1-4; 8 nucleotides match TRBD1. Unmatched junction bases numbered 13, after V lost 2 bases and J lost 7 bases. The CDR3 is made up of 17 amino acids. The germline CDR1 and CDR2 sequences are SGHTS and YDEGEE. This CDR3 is CASSFGGAGTGPEKLFF. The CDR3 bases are TGTGCCAGCAGCTTCGGCGGGGCCGGGACAGGCCCTGAAAAACTGTTTTTT.

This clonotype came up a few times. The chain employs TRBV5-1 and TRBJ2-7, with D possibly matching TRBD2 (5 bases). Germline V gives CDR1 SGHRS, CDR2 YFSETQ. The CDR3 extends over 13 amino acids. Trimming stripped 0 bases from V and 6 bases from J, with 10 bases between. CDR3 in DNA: TGCGCCAGCAGCTTGGTCCCCGCGGGCGAGCAGTACTTC. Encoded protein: CASSLVPAGEQYF.

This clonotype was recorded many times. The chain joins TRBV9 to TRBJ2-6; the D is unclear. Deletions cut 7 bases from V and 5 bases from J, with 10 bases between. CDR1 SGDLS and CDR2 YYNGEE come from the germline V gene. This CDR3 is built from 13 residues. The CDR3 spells CASAPSWANVLTF. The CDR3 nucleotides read TGTGCCAGCGCCCCGTCCTGGGCCAACGTCCTGACTTTC.

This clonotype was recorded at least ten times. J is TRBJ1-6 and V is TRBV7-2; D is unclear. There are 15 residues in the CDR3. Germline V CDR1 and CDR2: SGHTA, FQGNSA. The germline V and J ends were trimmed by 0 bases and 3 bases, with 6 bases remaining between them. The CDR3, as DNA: TGTGCCAGCAGCTTAGCCTGGGACTATAATTCACCCCTCCACTTT. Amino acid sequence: CASSLAWDYNSPLHF.

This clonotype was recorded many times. The CDR3: CASSGVGARNQPQHF. For the CDR3, the DNA is TGCGCCAGCTCGGGGGTAGGGGCACGCAATCAGCCCCAGCATTTT. The chain is built from TRBV10-2 and TRBJ1-5, with D perhaps TRBD1 (5 bases). Germline CDR1 reads WSHSY; CDR2 reads SAAADI. This CDR3 region has 15 residues. V was cut by 8 bases and J by 2 bases, with 16 bases left in between.

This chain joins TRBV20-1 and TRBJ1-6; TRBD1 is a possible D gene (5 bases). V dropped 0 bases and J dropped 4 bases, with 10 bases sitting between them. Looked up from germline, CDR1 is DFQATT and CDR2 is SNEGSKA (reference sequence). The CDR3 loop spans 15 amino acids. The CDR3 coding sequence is TGCAGTGCTAGAGACTCCGCAGGGTATAATTCACCCCTCCACTTT. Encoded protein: CSARDSAGYNSPLHF.

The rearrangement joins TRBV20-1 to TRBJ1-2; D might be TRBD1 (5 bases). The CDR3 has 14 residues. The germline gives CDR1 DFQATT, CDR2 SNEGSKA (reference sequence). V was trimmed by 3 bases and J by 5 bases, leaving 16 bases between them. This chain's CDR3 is CSASSSQGTYGYTF. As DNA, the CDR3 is TGCAGTGCTAGCAGTAGTCAGGGAACTTATGGCTACACCTTC.

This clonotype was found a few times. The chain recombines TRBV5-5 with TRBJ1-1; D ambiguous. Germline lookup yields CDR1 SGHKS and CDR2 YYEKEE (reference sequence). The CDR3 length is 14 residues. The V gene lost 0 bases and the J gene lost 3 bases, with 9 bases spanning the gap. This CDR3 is CASSLEFGYTEAFF. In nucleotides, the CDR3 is TGTGCCAGCAGCTTGGAATTTGGGTACACTGAAGCTTTCTTT.

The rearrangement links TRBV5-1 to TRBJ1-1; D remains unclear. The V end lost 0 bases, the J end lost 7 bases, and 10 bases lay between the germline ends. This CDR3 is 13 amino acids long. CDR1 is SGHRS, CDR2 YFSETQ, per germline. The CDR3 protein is CASSLEPEGEAFF. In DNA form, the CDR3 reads TGCGCCAGCAGCTTGGAACCTGAGGGTGAAGCTTTCTTT. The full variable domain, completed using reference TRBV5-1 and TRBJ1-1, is KAGVTQTPRYLIKTRGQQVTLSCSPISGHRSVSWYQQTPGQGLQFLFEYFSETQRNKGNFPGRFSGRQFSNSRSEMNVSTLELGDSALYLCASSLEPEGEAFFGQGTRLTVV.

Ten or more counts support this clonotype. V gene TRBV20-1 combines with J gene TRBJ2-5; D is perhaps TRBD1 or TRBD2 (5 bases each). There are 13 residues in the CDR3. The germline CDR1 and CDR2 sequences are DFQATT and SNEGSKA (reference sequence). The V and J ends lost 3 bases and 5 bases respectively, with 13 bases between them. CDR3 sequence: CSARGDVEETQYF. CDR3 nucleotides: TGCAGTGCTAGGGGGGACGTAGAGGAGACCCAGTACTTC.

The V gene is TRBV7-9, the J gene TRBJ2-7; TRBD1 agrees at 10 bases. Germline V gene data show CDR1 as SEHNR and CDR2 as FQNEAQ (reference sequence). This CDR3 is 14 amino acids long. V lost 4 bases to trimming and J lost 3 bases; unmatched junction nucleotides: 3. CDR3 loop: CASSSGQGCYEQYF. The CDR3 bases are TGTGCCAGCAGCTCGGGACAGGGGTGCTACGAGCAGTACTTC.

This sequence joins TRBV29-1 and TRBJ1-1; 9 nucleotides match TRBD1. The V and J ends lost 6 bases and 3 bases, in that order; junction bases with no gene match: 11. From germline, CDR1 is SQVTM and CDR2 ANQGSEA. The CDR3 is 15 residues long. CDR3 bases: TGCAGCGTGGGACGACCAACAGGGGGCCACACTGAAGCTTTCTTT. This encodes CSVGRPTGGHTEAFF.

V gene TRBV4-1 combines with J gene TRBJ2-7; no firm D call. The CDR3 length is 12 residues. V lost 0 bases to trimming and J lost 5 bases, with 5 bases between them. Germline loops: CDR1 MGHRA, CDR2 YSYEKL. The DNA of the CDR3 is TGCGCCAGCAGCCAAGAATCGGACGAGCAGTACTTC. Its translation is CASSQESDEQYF.

In nucleotides, the CDR3 is TGTGCCAGCAGGAGGAATGAGCAGTTCTTC. Protein product: CASRRNEQFF. The V call is TRBV7-9, the J call TRBJ2-1; no reliable D call. Per the germline V gene, CDR1 is SEHNR and CDR2 is FQNEAQ (reference sequence). V was cut by 6 bases and J by 7 bases, with 4 bases left in between. The CDR3 runs to 10 residues.

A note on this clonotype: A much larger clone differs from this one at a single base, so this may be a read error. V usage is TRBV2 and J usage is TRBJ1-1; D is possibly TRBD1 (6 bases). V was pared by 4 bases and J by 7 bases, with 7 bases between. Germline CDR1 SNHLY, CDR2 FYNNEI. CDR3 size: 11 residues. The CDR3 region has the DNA TGTGCCAGCAGTGGGACAGATGAAGCTTTCTTT. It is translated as CASSGTDEAFF.

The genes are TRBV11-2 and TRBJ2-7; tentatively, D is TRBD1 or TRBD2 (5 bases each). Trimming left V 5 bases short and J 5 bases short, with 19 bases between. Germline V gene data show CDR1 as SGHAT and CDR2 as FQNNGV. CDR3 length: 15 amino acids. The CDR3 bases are TGTGCCAGCAGCCAAGATATGGGGGAACTGCACGAGCAGTACTTC. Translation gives CASSQDMGELHEQYF. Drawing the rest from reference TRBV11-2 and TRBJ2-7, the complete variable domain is EAGVAQSPRYKIIEKRQSVAFWCNPISGHATLYWYQQILGQGPKLLIQFQNNGVVDDSQLPKDRFSAERLKGVDSTLKIQPAKLEDSAVYLCASSQDMGELHEQYFGPGTRLTVT.

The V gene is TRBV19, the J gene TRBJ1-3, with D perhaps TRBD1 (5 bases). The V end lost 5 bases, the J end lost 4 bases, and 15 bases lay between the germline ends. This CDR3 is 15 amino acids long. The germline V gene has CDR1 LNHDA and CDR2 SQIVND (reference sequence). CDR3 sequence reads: CASSPQRGEGNTIYF. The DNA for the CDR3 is TGTGCCAGTAGTCCCCAGAGGGGCGAAGGAAACACCATATATTTT.

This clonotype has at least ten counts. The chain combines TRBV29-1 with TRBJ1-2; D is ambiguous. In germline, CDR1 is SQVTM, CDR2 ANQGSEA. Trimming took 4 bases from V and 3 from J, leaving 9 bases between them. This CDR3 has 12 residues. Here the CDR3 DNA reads TGCAGCGTTGGGACGGCACACTATGGCTACACCTTC. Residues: CSVGTAHYGYTF.